A single sample is the source of the 26 T cell receptor beta chains below, sequenced in a study of T cells in Graves' hyperthyroidism and ophthalmopathy. It was RNA transcripts that yielded the amplified TCR beta CDR3 regions. The HTBI primer set was used in a first-round RT-PCR of the TCR CDR3. TCRdb re-analysed the multiplex PCR reads in MiXCR, keeping a single row per CDR3 protein. The sample carries about 560,000 distinct CDR3 sequences, over 15% recorded once. The sample comprised blood. The receptors were gathered from a woman aged 18-29 years with Graves' hyperthyroidism.

There are a few counts of this clonotype. This chain connects TRBV7-6 to TRBJ2-1; D is ambiguous. Germline V gene lookup returns CDR1 SGHVS and CDR2 FNYEAQ. CDR3 length: 15 residues. V lost 5 bases and J 0 bases, leaving 11 bases between the germline ends. CDR3 DNA: TGTGCCAGCAGCGAAGACCTAAGCTCCTACAATGAGCAGTTCTTC. It specifies CASSEDLSSYNEQFF.

The gene calls are TRBV19 and TRBJ2-5; D is perhaps TRBD2 (6 bases). Trimming cost V 5 bases and J 2 bases, with 12 bases left between them. The germline V gene has CDR1 LNHDA and CDR2 SQIVND (reference sequence). There are 14 residues in the CDR3. CDR3 amino acids: CASSPRDWQETQYF. CDR3 nucleotide sequence: TGTGCCAGTAGTCCACGGGACTGGCAAGAGACCCAGTACTTC.

This clonotype was seen repeatedly, ten times or more. The chain has TRBV6-1 and TRBJ2-5; either TRBD1 or TRBD2 may fit D (7 bases each). This CDR3 is 15 amino acids long. V dropped 5 bases and J dropped 4 bases, with 17 bases sitting between them. Germline values: CDR1 MNHNS, CDR2 SASEGT. This chain's CDR3 is CASSYSRGGGETQYF. The CDR3, as DNA: TGTGCCAGCAGTTACAGCAGGGGGGGAGGAGAGACCCAGTACTTC.

The CDR3 loop is CASSDHDRGGNEQFF. Here the CDR3 DNA reads TGTGCCAGCAGTGACCATGACAGGGGTGGGAATGAGCAGTTCTTC. The genes are TRBV2 and TRBJ2-1, with 8 bases lining up with TRBD1. The germline V gene encodes CDR1 SNHLY and CDR2 FYNNEI. V dropped 3 bases and J dropped 7; count of bases not matched to a gene: 8. This CDR3 has 15 residues.

The V gene is TRBV29-1, the J gene TRBJ1-1, with D perhaps matching TRBD1 (5 bases). The CDR3 totals 11 residues. Deletions cut 3 bases from V and 3 bases from J, with 5 bases between. Germline CDR1 reads SQVTM; CDR2 reads ANQGSEA. The CDR3: CSVEGHTEAFF. The CDR3, as DNA: TGCAGCGTTGAGGGGCACACTGAAGCTTTCTTT.

This clonotype occurred many times. The V gene is TRBV18, the J gene TRBJ2-3; D might be TRBD1 (6 bases). The germline V and J ends were trimmed by 4 bases and 4 bases, with 12 bases remaining between them. This CDR3 contains 14 residues. Germline V CDR1 and CDR2: KGHSH, LQKENI. The CDR3 here is CASSRQGRPDTQYF. The DNA for the CDR3 is TGTGCCAGCTCACGTCAGGGGCGCCCAGATACGCAGTATTTT.

The table lists this clonotype with many counts. The V and J genes are TRBV7-3 and TRBJ2-3; 9 bases match TRBD2. CDR1 and CDR2 (germline): SGHTA, FQGTGA. The CDR3 spans 14 residues. The trim removed 5 bases at V and 6 bases at J, leaving 6 bases unmatched. The chain's CDR3 is CASSQRGVGDTQYF. The CDR3 region has the DNA TGTGCCAGCAGCCAGCGGGGGGTTGGCGATACGCAGTATTTT.

This clonotype was detected many times. J is TRBJ1-1 and V is TRBV29-1; TRBD1 matches 7 bases. Germline V gives CDR1 SQVTM, CDR2 ANQGSEA. Trimming took 7 bases from V and 0 from J; bases not matched to a gene: 8. The CDR3 contains 14 residues. The DNA of the CDR3 is TGCAGCGCCATAGGGGACAGCATGAACACTGAAGCTTTCTTT. Protein: CSAIGDSMNTEAFF.

This clonotype appeared many times. This chain links TRBV12-3 or TRBV12-4 with TRBJ1-4; TRBD1 aligns across 11 bases. This CDR3 has 15 residues. Trimming took 7 bases from V and 8 from J; bases not matched to a gene: 9. CDR3 sequence reads: CASIERTGGEEKLFF. The CDR3, as DNA: TGTGCCAGCATTGAAAGGACAGGGGGCGAAGAAAAACTGTTTTTT.

This clonotype was detected many times. V usage is TRBV7-8 and J usage is TRBJ1-2, with 7 bases matching TRBD1. CDR3 length: 14 amino acids. Germline CDR1 SGHVS, CDR2 FQNEAQ. V was pared by 3 bases and J by 8 bases, with 9 bases of the junction left unmatched. The CDR3: CASSFTSGGEGYTF. The CDR3 DNA reads TGTGCCAGCAGCTTCACGTCAGGGGGGGAAGGCTACACCTTC. The full variable domain, rest sourced from reference TRBV7-8 and TRBJ1-2, is GAGVSQSPRYKVAKRGQDVALRCDPISGHVSLFWYQQALGQGPEFLTYFQNEAQLDKSGLPSDRFFAERPEGSVSTLKIQRTQQEDSAVYLCASSFTSGGEGYTFGSGTRLTVV.

The chain has TRBV4-3 and TRBJ2-3; 11 bases fit TRBD1. Germline CDR1 is LGHNA and CDR2 is YSLEER. CDR3 length equals 16 residues. V was clipped by 3 bases and J by 4 bases; unmatched bases: 6. In nucleotides, the CDR3 is TGCGCCAGCAGCCACCTCGGACAGGGGGCGGCAGATACGCAGTATTTT. The encoded protein is CASSHLGQGAADTQYF.

This clonotype was counted at least ten times. The V call is TRBV7-7, the J call TRBJ2-5; no firm D call. V was clipped by 5 bases and J by 2 bases, with 12 bases between them. The CDR3 loop spans 14 amino acids. CDR1 and CDR2 from the germline V gene are SSHAT and FNYEAQ (reference sequence). The CDR3: CASSVASHQETQYF. CDR3 DNA: TGTGCCAGCAGCGTCGCCTCACATCAAGAGACCCAGTACTTC.

This chain uses TRBV6-1 with TRBJ1-6, with 7 bases matching TRBD1. Germline-derived CDR1 and CDR2 are MNHNS and SASEGT. The CDR3 is 15 amino acids. Germline trimming cut 7 bases from V and 8 bases from J; bases unmatched to any gene: 11. DNA of the CDR3: TGTGCCAGCATCCCAAGCGGGCAGGGGGATTCACCCCTCCACTTT. This encodes CASIPSGQGDSPLHF.

For the CDR3, the DNA is TGCGCCAGCAGCCGACGACTAGCGGCTGACCCCTACAATGAGCAGTTCTTC. This encodes CASSRRLAADPYNEQFF. The V and J genes are TRBV4-1 and TRBJ2-1; 9 bases are a match to TRBD2. Germline V gene lookup returns CDR1 MGHRA and CDR2 YSYEKL. The V segment lost 4 bases and the J segment 2 bases; nucleotides outside the gene matches: 9. The CDR3 extends over 17 amino acids.

The sample holds a few counts of this clonotype. The chain employs TRBV19 and TRBJ1-1, with D possibly matching TRBD1 (5 bases). The V and J ends lost 5 bases and 3 bases respectively, with 19 bases between them. From germline, CDR1 is LNHDA and CDR2 SQIVND (reference sequence). CDR3 length equals 16 residues. CDR3 in DNA: TGTGCCAGTAGTCCGCGGGGGGTAGGGGACGACACTGAAGCTTTCTTT. Residues: CASSPRGVGDDTEAFF.

The rearrangement links TRBV4-1 to TRBJ2-1; D tentatively reads TRBD1 or TRBD2 (5 bases each). This CDR3 is built from 17 residues. Germline V gene lookup returns CDR1 MGHRA and CDR2 YSYEKL. V dropped 3 bases and J dropped 2 bases, with 17 bases sitting between them. Here the CDR3 reads CASSQLGTQWPYNEQFF. CDR3 DNA sequence: TGCGCCAGCAGCCAGCTCGGGACCCAATGGCCCTACAATGAGCAGTTCTTC.

At least ten counts were recorded for this clonotype. The gene calls are TRBV2 and TRBJ2-7; 8 positions match TRBD1. Per the germline V gene, CDR1 is SNHLY and CDR2 is FYNNEI. This CDR3 is 14 amino acids long. V was clipped by 8 bases and J by 1 base; unmatched bases: 7. CDR3 loop: CASLRDRISYEQYF. Written as DNA, the CDR3 is TGTGCCAGCCTAAGGGACAGGATATCCTACGAGCAGTACTTC.

This clonotype has more than one count but fewer than ten. This chain connects TRBV9 to TRBJ2-3; D not resolved. Germline values: CDR1 SGDLS, CDR2 YYNGEE. V was cut by 0 bases and J by 8 bases, with 10 bases left in between. The CDR3 is 13 amino acids. The CDR3 spells CASSVVSSGTQYF. The CDR3 DNA is TGTGCCAGCAGCGTAGTCTCGTCGGGTACGCAGTATTTT.

This clonotype was detected ten times or more. This chain links TRBV9 with TRBJ2-7; 15 positions agree with TRBD2. The germline CDR1 and CDR2 sequences are SGDLS and YYNGEE. V trimming: 3 bases; J trimming: 0 bases; junction bases outside the gene matches: 4. The CDR3 runs 17 residues. This chain's CDR3 is CASSAWGLAGGSYEQYF. The CDR3 DNA reads as TGTGCCAGCAGCGCCTGGGGACTAGCGGGGGGCTCCTACGAGCAGTACTTC.

The chain couples TRBV20-1 to TRBJ1-5, with D perhaps TRBD1 (5 bases). CDR1 and CDR2 (germline): DFQATT, SNEGSKA (reference sequence). The ends were cut back, 6 bases at V and 1 base at J, with 13 bases in the middle. There are 14 residues in the CDR3. The chain's CDR3 is CSAEDGGSNQPQHF. In DNA form, the CDR3 reads TGCAGTGCCGAAGATGGGGGGAGCAATCAGCCCCAGCATTTT.

This clonotype appeared many times. The chain joins TRBV9 to TRBJ2-7; 8 nucleotides align to TRBD1. This CDR3 has 14 amino acids. The germline V gene encodes CDR1 SGDLS and CDR2 YYNGEE. V dropped 5 bases and J dropped 4; count of bases not matched to a gene: 8. In nucleotides, the CDR3 is TGTGCCAGCAGTGAGTCGACAGGGGATTACGAGCAGTACTTC. Translated, it gives CASSESTGDYEQYF.

This clonotype has only a few counts. The V and J genes are TRBV27 and TRBJ2-1; 8 positions match TRBD2. The length of the CDR3 is 15 residues. CDR1 and CDR2 from the germline V gene are MNHEY and SMNVEV (reference sequence). V lost 2 bases to trimming and J lost 6 bases; unmatched junction nucleotides: 6. The DNA of the CDR3 is TGTGCCAGCAGTTTAGGAGCGGGAGTCTTCAATGAGCAGTTCTTC. It yields the protein CASSLGAGVFNEQFF.

This clonotype was counted once. The V gene is TRBV19, the J gene TRBJ1-5; the D is unclear. The CDR3 is made up of 15 amino acids. The V end was cut by 5 bases, the J end by 0 bases, with 11 bases between. Germline V gene lookup returns CDR1 LNHDA and CDR2 SQIVND (reference sequence). CDR3: CASSLTADSNQPQHF. The CDR3 DNA follows: TGTGCCAGTAGTCTAACGGCAGATAGCAATCAGCCCCAGCATTTT. Full variable domain (missing parts from reference TRBV19 and TRBJ1-5): DGGITQSPKYLFRKEGQNVTLSCEQNLNHDAMYWYRQDPGQGLRLIYYSQIVNDFQKGDIAEGYSVSREKKESFPLTVTSAQKNPTAFYLCASSLTADSNQPQHFGDGTRLSIL.

V and J are TRBV27 and TRBJ2-1; either TRBD1 or TRBD2 may fit D (6 bases each). The CDR3 covers 14 residues. Germline values: CDR1 MNHEY, CDR2 SMNVEV (reference sequence). Trimming took off 2 bases at V and 10 bases at J, with 15 bases between the two ends. In nucleotides, the CDR3 is TGTGCCAGCAGTTTACAGGGGCCGGGGAGGGAGCAGTTCTTC. It translates to CASSLQGPGREQFF.

About this clonotype itself: One junction end disagrees with the germline gene, perhaps due to a read error. The chain links TRBV11-2 to TRBJ1-3; 8 bases fit TRBD1. CDR1 is SGHAT, CDR2 FQNNGV, per germline. This CDR3 region has 17 residues. The CDR3 DNA follows: TGTGCCAGCAGCTTAATTGGGACAGGCCTCTCTGGAAACACCAGATATTTT. Amino acids: CASSLIGTGLSGNTRYF.

The V and J genes are TRBV30 and TRBJ2-7; 10 nucleotides agree with TRBD2. Germline lookup yields CDR1 GTSNPN and CDR2 SVGIG (reference sequence). The ends lost 3 bases at V and 2 bases at J; junction bases unmatched: 10. The CDR3 runs to 16 residues. CDR3 amino acids: CAWSGTSAGRTYEQYF. In DNA form, the CDR3 reads TGTGCCTGGAGCGGGACTAGCGCGGGACGCACCTACGAGCAGTACTTC.